The rows below give T cell receptor beta chains drawn from one sample of a study of blood T cell repertoires in COVID-19. Here immunoSEQ multiplex PCR was the method, and the copy in TCRdb shows in-frame clones only, minus some. The repertoire holds about 130,000 clones, with roughly 72% as singletons. Material: peripheral blood. The receptors derive from an elderly man with COVID-19, enrolled during active disease. The CDR3 runs from the conserved cysteine through the conserved F or W. Each record gives: V gene, J gene, CDR3 protein.

v_call: TRBV20-1; j_call: TRBJ2-5; cdr3_aa: CSAVFRETQYF
v_call: TRBV29-1; j_call: TRBJ2-7; cdr3_aa: CSVQDPGSPEQYF
v_call: TRBV6-5; j_call: TRBJ1-6; cdr3_aa: CASLQDREYSPLHF
v_call: TRBV11-2; j_call: TRBJ1-4; cdr3_aa: CASSAQVSNEKLFF
v_call: TRBV13; j_call: TRBJ2-7; cdr3_aa: CASSGSYLGLAGVQDEQYF
v_call: TRBV28; j_call: TRBJ2-7; cdr3_aa: CASSSRPGLPYEQYF
v_call: TRBV29-1; j_call: TRBJ2-3; cdr3_aa: CSVEGIGGPDTQYF
v_call: TRBV21-1; j_call: TRBJ2-3; cdr3_aa: CASSKGVSGRSSTDTQYF
v_call: TRBV21-1; j_call: TRBJ2-1; cdr3_aa: CASSPGPPGGNEQFF
v_call: TRBV5-1; j_call: TRBJ2-3; cdr3_aa: CASSLGTSGKLDTQYF